A single count supports the clone carrying this T cell receptor (beta chain). These data are taken from a study of T cell responses to AZD1222 COVID-19 vaccine. Germline values: CDR1 LGHDT, CDR2 YNNKEL (reference sequence). CDR3 length: 14 residues. V was clipped by 5 bases and J by 0 bases, with 8 bases between them. Assay: immunoSEQ multiplex PCR; the TCRdb copy retains only in-frame clones and omits some. The sample comprises about 130,000 clones, 92% of which are singletons, and under 4.5% rests with the top ten. This sequence joins TRBV3-1 (or the pseudogene TRBV3-2) and TRBJ1-3, with D unclear. The specimen comprised peripheral blood, sampled on day 0 of AZD1222 vaccination. This receptor was taken from an adult in good health. As DNA, the CDR3 is TGTGCCAGCAGCGTCCGGAGCTCTGGAAACACCATATATTTT. This gives the protein CASSVRSSGNTIYF.